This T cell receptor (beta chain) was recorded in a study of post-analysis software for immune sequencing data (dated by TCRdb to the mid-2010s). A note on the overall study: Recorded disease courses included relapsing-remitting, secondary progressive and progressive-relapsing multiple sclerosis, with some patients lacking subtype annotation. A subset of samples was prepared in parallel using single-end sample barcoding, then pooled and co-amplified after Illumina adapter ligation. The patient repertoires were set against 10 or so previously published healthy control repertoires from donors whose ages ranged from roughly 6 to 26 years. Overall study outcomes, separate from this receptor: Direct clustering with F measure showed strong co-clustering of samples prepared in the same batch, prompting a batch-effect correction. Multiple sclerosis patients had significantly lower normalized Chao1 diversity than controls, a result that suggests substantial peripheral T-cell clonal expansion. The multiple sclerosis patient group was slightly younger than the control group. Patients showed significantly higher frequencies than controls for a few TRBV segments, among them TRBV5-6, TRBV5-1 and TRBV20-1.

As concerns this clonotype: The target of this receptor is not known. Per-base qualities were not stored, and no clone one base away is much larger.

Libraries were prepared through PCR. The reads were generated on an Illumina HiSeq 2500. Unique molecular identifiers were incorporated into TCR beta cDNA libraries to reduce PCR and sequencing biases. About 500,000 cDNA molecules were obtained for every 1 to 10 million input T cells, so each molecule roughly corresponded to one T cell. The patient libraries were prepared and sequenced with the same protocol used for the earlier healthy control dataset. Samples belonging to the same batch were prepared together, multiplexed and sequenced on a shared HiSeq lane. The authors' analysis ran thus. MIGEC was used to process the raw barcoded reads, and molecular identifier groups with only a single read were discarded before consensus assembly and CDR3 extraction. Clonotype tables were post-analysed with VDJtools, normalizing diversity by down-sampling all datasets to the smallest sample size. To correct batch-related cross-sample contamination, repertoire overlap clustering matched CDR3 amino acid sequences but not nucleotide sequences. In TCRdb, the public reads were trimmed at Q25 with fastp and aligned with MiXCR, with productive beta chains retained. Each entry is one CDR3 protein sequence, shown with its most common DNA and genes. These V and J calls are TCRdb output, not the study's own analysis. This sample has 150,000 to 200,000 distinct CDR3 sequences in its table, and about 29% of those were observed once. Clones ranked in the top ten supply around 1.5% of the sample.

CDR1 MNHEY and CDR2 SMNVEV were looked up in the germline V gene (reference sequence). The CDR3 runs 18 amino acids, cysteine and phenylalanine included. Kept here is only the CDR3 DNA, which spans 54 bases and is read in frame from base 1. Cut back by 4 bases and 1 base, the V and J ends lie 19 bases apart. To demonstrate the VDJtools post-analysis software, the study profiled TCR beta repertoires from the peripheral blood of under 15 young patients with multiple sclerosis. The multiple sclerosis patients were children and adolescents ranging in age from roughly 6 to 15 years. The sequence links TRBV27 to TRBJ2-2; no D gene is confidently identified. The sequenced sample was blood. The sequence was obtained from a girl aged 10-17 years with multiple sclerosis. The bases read TGTGCCAGCAGTTCGACCTTTGGTGGCCGAATGAACACCGGGGAGCTGTTTTTT. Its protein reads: CASSSTFGGRMNTGELFF.